This TCR beta chain was obtained from a study of blood T cell repertoires in COVID-19. At the level of the study: The samples span acute and convalescent COVID-19 from the United States, Italy and Spain.

This clone showed up just a few times. Per the authors' pipeline: The authors estimated nucleated cell counts from reference gene primer amplification. Profiling relied on immunoSEQ multiplex PCR, and the TCRdb table lists in-frame clones only, not all of them. The D gene and trimming were derived from the DNA, and the V and J assignments and clone size from that table. The table has 350,000 to 450,000 clones, around 87% seen once. This CDR3 spans 15 amino acids. The germline V gene encodes CDR1 MRHNA and CDR2 SNTAGT. Trimming shortened V by 3 bases and J by 0 bases, and 10 bases separated the two germline ends. The participants were between about 18 and 90 years old and came from under 25 US areas.

The sequenced sample was PBMCs or T cells enriched from blood (not recorded which). The chain employs TRBV6-4 and TRBJ2-3, with D possibly being TRBD1 (6 bases). The clonotype originates from a man aged 40-49 years in a cohort exposed to, infected with or recovered from COVID-19 (not recorded which). The CDR3 nucleotides are TGTGCCAGCAGTGAATTAGGGGGTAGCACAGATACGCAGTATTTT. This translates into CASSELGGSTDTQYF.